One T cell receptor beta chain is described in this entry. This record belongs to a study of T cells in Graves' hyperthyroidism and ophthalmopathy. Study at large: Pretreatment peripheral blood was obtained at initial diagnosis.

Germline lookup yields CDR1 MNHNS and CDR2 SASEGT. This CDR3 contains 14 residues. After removal of 8 bases from V and 0 bases from J, the junction contained 4 bases not matched to a gene. Amplification of TCR beta CDR3 regions was performed using RNA transcripts as template. With the HTBI primer set, the TCR CDR3 went through a first round of RT-PCR. TCRdb independently ran MiXCR on the multiplex PCR reads; one entry per CDR3 protein. Of hundreds of thousands of distinct CDR3 sequences detected, 15% to 20% appear once; the ten largest clones hold over 45%. The chain recombines TRBV6-1 with TRBJ1-1; 9 nucleotides line up with TRBD1. Input material: blood. This clonotype was obtained from a man between 35 and 55 years old with Graves' ophthalmopathy. The CDR3 here is CASGGQGMNTEAFF. The CDR3 nucleotides are TGTGCCAGCGGGGGACAGGGTATGAACACTGAAGCTTTCTTT.